This TCR beta chain appears in the sequencing data of a study of blood T cell repertoires in COVID-19. In the study overall: Some COVID-19 samples were acute and others convalescent; all came from the United States, Italy and Spain. Sources were T cells, B-cell-depleted T cells, or PBMCs; the material itself was cDNA or gDNA.

Per the original methods: From reference gene primer amplification, estimates of nucleated cell counts were derived. The table came from immunoSEQ multiplex PCR; TCRdb's copy has only in-frame clones and leaves some out. The V and J calls and clone size come from that table; D and trimming were worked out from the DNA. The sample lists fewer than 75,000 clones, over 80% occurring once. This clone showed up just a few times. The specimen sequenced was peripheral blood. The sequence was collected from a middle-aged man with active COVID-19.

The DNA of the CDR3 is TGTGCCAGCAGTGAAGTACAGGACCAATACACCGGGGAGCTGTTTTTT. It translates to CASSEVQDQYTGELFF. The genes are TRBV6-1 and TRBJ2-2; possibly TRBD1 for D (5 bases). The CDR3 length is 16 residues. V was clipped by 1 base and J by 3 bases, with 12 bases between them. Per germline, CDR1 MNHNS and CDR2 SASEGT.